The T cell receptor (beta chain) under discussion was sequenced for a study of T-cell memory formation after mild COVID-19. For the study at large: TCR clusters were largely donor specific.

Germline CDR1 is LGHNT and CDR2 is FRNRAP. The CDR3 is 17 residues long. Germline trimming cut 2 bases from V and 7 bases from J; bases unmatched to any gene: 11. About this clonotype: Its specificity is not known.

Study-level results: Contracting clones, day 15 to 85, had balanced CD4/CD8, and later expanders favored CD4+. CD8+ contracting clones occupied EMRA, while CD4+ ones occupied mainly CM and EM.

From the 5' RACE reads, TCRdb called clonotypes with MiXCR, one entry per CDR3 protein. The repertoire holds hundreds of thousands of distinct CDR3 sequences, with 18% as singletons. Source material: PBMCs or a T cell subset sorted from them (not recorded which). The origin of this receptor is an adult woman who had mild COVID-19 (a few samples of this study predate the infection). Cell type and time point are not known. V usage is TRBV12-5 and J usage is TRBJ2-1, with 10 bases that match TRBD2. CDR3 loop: CASGLPSPSGGQNEQFF. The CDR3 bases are TGTGCTAGTGGTTTGCCGAGTCCTAGCGGGGGACAAAATGAGCAGTTCTTC.